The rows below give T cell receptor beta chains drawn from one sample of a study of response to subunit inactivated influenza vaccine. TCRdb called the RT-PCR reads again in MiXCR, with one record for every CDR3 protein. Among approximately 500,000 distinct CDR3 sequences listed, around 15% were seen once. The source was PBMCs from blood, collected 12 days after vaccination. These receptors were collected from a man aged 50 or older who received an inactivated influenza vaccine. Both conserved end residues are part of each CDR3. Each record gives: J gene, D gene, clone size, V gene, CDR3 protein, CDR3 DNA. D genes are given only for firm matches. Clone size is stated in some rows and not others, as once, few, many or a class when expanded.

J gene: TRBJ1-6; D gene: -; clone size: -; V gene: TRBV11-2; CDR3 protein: CASSLDLYNSPLHF; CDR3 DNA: TGTGCCAGCAGCTTAGATCTCTATAATTCACCCCTCCACTTT
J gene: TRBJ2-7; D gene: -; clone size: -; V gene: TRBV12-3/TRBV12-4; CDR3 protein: CASTSSAYEQYF; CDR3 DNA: TGTGCCAGCACTTCTAGCGCCTACGAGCAGTACTTC
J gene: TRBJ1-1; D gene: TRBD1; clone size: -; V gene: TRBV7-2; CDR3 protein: CASSLIGTGNTEAFF; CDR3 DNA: TGTGCCAGCAGCTTAATCGGGACAGGGAATACTGAAGCTTTCTTT
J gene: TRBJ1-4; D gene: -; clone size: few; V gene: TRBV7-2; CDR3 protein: CASSLARRGNEKLFF; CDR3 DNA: TGTGCCAGCAGCTTAGCGCGCAGGGGTAATGAAAAACTGTTTTTT
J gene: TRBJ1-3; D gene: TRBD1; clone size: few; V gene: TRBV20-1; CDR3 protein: CSARDQGGQGMKSSGNTIYF; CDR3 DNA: TGCAGTGCTAGAGATCAGGGGGGACAGGGGATGAAGAGCTCTGGAAACACCATATATTTT
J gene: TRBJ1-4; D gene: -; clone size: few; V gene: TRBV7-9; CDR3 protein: CASRPPGAGNEKLFF; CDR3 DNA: TGTGCCAGCAGACCGCCAGGGGCAGGAAATGAAAAACTGTTTTTT
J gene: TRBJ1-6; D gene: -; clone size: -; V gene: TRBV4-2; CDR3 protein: CASSPGVGWNSPLHF; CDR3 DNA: TGTGCCAGCAGCCCGGGGGTGGGGTGGAATTCACCCCTCCACTTT
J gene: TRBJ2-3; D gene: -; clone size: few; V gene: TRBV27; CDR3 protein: CASSLSQGLLQYF; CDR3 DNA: TGTGCCAGCAGTTTATCGCAGGGGCTCTTGCAGTATTTT
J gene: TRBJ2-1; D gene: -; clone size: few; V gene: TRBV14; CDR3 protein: CASSQDRSPYNEQFF; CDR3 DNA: TGTGCCAGCAGCCAAGACAGGTCCCCCTACAATGAGCAGTTCTTC
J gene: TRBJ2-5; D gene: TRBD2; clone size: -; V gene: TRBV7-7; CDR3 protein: CASSLLASGTVETQYF; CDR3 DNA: TGTGCCAGCAGCTTACTGGCTAGCGGGACGGTGGAGACCCAGTACTTC
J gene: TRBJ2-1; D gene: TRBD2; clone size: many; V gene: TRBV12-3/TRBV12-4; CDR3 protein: CASRSGGASYNEQFF; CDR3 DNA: TGTGCCAGCAGAAGCGGGGGGGCATCCTACAATGAGCAGTTCTTC
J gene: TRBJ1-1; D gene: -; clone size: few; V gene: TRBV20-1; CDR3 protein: CSAPGDTEAFF; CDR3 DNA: TGCAGTGCCCCGGGTGACACTGAAGCTTTCTTT
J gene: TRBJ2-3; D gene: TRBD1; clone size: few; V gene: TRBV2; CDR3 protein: CASSESGTGGTQYF; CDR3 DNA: TGTGCCAGCAGTGAATCTGGGACAGGGGGTACGCAGTATTTT
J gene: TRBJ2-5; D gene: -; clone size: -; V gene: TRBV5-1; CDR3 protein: CASRRQVTWGQETQYF; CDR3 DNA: TGCGCCAGCCGTCGACAGGTAACGTGGGGTCAAGAGACCCAGTACTTC
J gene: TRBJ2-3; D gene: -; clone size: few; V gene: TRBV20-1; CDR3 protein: CSARGGRGLTDTQYF; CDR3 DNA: TGCAGTGCTAGAGGTGGCAGGGGACTCACAGATACGCAGTATTTT
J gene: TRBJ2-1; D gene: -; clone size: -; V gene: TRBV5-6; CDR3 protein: CASSLGTHPYNEQFF; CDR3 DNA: TGTGCCAGCAGCTTGGGGACTCATCCCTACAATGAGCAGTTCTTC
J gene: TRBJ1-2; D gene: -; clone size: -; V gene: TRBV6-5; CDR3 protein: CASSLSSNYGGYTF; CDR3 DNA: TGTGCCAGCAGTTTGTCATCTAACTATGGCGGCTACACCTTC
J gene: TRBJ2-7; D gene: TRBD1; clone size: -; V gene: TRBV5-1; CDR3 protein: CASSSTGGYSYEQYF; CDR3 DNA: TGCGCCAGCAGTAGTACAGGGGGTTATTCCTACGAGCAGTACTTC
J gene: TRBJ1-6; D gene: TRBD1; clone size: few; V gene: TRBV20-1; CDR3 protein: CSAGQGLYNSPLHF; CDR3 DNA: TGCAGTGCCGGACAGGGCCTATATAATTCACCCCTCCACTTT
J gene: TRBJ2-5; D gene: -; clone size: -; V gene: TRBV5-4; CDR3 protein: CASSLLWGSSSQETQYF; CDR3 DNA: TGTGCCAGCAGCTTACTTTGGGGATCCTCCAGCCAAGAGACCCAGTACTTC
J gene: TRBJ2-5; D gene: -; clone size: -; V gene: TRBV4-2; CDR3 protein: CASSQELVGTQYF; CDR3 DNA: TGTGCCAGCAGCCAAGAATTAGTGGGGACCCAGTACTTC
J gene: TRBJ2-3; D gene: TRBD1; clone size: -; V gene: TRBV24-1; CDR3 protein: CATSTGQGIDTQYF; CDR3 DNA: TGTGCCACCAGTACTGGACAGGGTATAGATACGCAGTATTTT
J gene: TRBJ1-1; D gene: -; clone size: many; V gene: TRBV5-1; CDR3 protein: CASSLVRASGTEAFF; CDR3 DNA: TGCGCCAGCAGCTTGGTGCGAGCTAGCGGCACTGAAGCTTTCTTT
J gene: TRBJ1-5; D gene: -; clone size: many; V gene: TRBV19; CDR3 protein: CASTSGEGNSNQPQHF; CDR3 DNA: TGTGCCAGTACCTCTGGTGAGGGGAATAGCAATCAGCCCCAGCATTTT
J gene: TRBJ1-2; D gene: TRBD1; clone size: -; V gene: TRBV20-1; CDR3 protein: CSAILDRVYGYTF; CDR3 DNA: TGCAGTGCTATACTGGACAGGGTCTATGGCTACACCTTC
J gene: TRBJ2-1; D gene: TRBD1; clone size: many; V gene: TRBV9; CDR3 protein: CASSARQGGFREQFF; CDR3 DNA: TGTGCCAGCAGCGCCCGACAGGGCGGCTTCCGTGAGCAGTTCTTC
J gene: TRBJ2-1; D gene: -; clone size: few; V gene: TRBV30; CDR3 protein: CAWSGTDSSYNEQFF; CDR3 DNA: TGTGCCTGGAGTGGGACAGACAGCTCCTACAATGAGCAGTTCTTC
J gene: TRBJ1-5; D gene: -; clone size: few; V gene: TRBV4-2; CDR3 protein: CASSQGGGDIEPQHF; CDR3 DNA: TGTGCCAGCAGCCAAGGCGGCGGGGACATAGAGCCCCAGCATTTT
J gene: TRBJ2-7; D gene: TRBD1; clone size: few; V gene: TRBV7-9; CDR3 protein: CASSLGGGTVDEQYF; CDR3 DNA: TGTGCCAGCAGCTTAGGAGGTGGGACAGTAGACGAGCAGTACTTC
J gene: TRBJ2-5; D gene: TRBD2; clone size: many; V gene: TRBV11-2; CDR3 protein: CASSLALTSFVETQYF; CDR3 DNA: TGTGCCAGCAGCTTAGCCCTGACTAGCTTTGTTGAGACCCAGTACTTC
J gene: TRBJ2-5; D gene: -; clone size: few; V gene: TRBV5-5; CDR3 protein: CASSSGVTETQYF; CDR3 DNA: TGTGCCAGCAGCTCAGGGGTGACAGAGACCCAGTACTTC
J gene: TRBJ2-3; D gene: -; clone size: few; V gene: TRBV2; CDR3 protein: CASSEISRGTDTQYF; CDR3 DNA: TGTGCCAGCAGTGAAATCTCCCGGGGAACAGATACGCAGTATTTT
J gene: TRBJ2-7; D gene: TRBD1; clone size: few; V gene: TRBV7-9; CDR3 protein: CASSWQTGQGSYEQYF; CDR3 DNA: TGTGCCAGCAGCTGGCAGACCGGACAGGGTTCCTACGAGCAGTACTTC
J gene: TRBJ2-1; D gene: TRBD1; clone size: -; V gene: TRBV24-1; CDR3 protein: CATSEPGGVEQFF; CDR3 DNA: TGTGCCACCAGTGAACCAGGGGGTGTTGAGCAGTTCTTC
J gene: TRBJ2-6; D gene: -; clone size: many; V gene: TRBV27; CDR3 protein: CASSQTSRGFGANVLTF; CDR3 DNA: TGTGCCAGCAGCCAAACGTCAAGGGGGTTTGGGGCCAACGTCCTGACTTTC
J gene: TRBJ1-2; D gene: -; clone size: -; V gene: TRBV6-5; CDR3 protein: CASSYSRARGYTF; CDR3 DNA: TGTGCCAGCAGTTACTCCAGGGCCCGGGGCTACACCTTC
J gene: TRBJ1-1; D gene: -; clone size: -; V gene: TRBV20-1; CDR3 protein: CSARAGAAENTEAFF; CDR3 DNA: TGCAGTGCACGAGCTGGGGCCGCGGAGAACACTGAAGCTTTCTTT
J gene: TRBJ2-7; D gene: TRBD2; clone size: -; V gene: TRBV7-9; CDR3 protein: CASSSRGGLSTYEQYF; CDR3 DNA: TGTGCCAGCAGCTCCCGCGGGGGGCTGAGCACCTACGAGCAGTACTTC
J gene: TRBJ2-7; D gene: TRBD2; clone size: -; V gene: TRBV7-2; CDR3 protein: CASSLGILASGYEQYF; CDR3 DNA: TGTGCCAGCAGCTTAGGCATACTAGCGAGTGGCTACGAGCAGTACTTC
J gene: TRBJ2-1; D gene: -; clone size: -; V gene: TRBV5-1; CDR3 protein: CASSLATAYNEQFF; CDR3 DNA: TGCGCCAGCAGCTTGGCGACGGCGTACAATGAGCAGTTCTTC
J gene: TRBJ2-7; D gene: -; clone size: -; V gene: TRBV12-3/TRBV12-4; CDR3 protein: CASSPQGKPYEQYF; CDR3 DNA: TGTGCCAGCAGTCCACAGGGCAAACCCTACGAGCAGTACTTC
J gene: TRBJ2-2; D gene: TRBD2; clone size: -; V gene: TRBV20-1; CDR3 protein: CSASGLADHTGELFF; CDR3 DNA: TGCAGTGCTAGCGGACTAGCGGACCACACCGGGGAGCTGTTTTTT
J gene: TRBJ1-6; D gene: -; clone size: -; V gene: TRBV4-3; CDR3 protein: CASSQGGGVDSPLHF; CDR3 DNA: TGCGCCAGCAGCCAAGGGGGCGGCGTGGATTCACCCCTCCACTTT
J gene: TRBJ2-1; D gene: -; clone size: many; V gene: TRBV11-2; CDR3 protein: CASSLIPTPRNEQFF; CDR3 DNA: TGTGCCAGCAGCTTAATCCCTACCCCCCGCAATGAGCAGTTCTTC
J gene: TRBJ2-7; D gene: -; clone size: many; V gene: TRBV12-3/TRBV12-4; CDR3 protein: CASSFSGQNYEQYF; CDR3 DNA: TGTGCCAGCAGTTTTTCCGGACAGAACTACGAGCAGTACTTC
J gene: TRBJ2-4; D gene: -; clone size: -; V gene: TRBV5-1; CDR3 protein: CASSLRRDFEGAKNIQYF; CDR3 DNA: TGCGCCAGCAGCTTAAGAAGGGATTTCGAGGGGGCCAAAAACATTCAGTACTTC
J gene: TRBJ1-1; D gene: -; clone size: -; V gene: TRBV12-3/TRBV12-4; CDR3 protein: CASSLGIAWNTEAFF; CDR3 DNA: TGTGCCAGCAGTTTGGGAATTGCGTGGAACACTGAAGCTTTCTTT
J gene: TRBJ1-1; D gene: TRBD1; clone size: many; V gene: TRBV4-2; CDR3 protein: CASSQETGSAEAFF; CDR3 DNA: TGTGCCAGCAGCCAAGAGACAGGGTCGGCTGAAGCTTTCTTT
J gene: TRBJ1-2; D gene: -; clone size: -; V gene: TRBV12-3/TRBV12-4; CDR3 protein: CASSPGYDGYTF; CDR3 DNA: TGTGCCAGCAGTCCTGGATATGATGGCTACACCTTC
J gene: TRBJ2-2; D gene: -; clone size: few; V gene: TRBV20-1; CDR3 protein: CSATPSSGAGTGELFF; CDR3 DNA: TGCAGTGCAACACCCTCGAGCGGAGCAGGCACCGGGGAGCTGTTTTTT
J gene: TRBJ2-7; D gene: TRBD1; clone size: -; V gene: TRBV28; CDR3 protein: CASNSGTEYEQYF; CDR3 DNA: TGTGCCAGCAATTCCGGGACAGAGTACGAGCAGTACTTC
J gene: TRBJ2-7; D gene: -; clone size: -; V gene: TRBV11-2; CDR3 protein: CASSTLGRLPTYEQYF; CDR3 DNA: TGTGCCAGCAGCACCCTGGGCAGGCTTCCCACCTACGAGCAGTACTTC
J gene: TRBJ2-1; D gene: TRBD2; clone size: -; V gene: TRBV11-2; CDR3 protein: CASSLDGGLARNEQFF; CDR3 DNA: TGTGCCAGCAGCTTAGACGGGGGACTAGCCAGGAATGAGCAGTTCTTC